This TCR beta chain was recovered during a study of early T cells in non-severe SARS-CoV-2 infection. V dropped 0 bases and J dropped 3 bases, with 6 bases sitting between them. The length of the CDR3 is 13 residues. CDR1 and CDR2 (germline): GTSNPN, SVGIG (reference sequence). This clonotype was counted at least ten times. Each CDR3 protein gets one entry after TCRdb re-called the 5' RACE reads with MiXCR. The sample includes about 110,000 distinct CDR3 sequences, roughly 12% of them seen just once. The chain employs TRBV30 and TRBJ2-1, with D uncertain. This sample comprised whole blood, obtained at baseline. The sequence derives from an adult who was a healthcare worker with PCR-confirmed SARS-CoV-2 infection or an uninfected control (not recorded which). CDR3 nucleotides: TGTGCCTGGAGTGTAGGCCACTACAATGAGCAGTTCTTC. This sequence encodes CAWSVGHYNEQFF.